This TCR beta chain was recorded in a study of metastatic and nonmetastatic thyroid tumors. The overall study: For malignant and benign thyroid patients, tumor or nodule tissue and blood were the sources whose repertoires were compared.

This clone has ten or more counts. Thyroid surgery was performed in patients who had received no treatment beforehand. The CDR3 has 13 amino acids. Germline V gene lookup returns CDR1 GTSNPN and CDR2 SVGIG (reference sequence). V shed 5 bases and J shed 2 bases, with 11 bases lying between them. TCRdb reprocessed the PCR reads using MiXCR. The table includes 40,000 to 45,000 clones, about 15% detected once. Source material: blood. The sequence came from a female donor with papillary thyroid cancer or a benign thyroid nodule (not recorded which). Some clones in this sample may be carry-over from other donors' samples. The J gene is TRBJ2-3, the V gene TRBV30; possibly TRBD1 for D (5 bases). CDR3 sequence: CAWGDSFTDTQYF. The DNA for the CDR3 is TGTGCCTGGGGAGACAGTTTCACAGATACGCAGTATTTT.